These T cell receptor beta chains were read from a single sample in a study of breast tumors, draining lymph nodes, adjacent tissues. A single record per CDR3 protein comes from TCRdb applying MiXCR to the multiplex PCR reads. Of approximately 100,000 distinct CDR3 sequences listed, 21% are singletons. The sequenced sample consisted of axillary lymph node tissue. These receptors were collected from a female donor with breast cancer. Some clones in this sample may be carry-over from other donors' samples. CDR3s include the opening cysteine and the closing phenylalanine or tryptophan. A D gene is named only where the DNA matches it firmly. For some rows the clone size is stated as once, few or many, or as a class when expanded; others skip it.

cdr3_nt | cdr3_aa | j_call | clone_size | v_call | d_call
TGTGCCAGCGCGAGCACCGAGGGGGCCTACGCGCAGTACTTC | CASASTEGAYAQYF | TRBJ2-7 | many | TRBV27 | TRBD1
TGTGCCAGTAGTATTCGTCGGACTAGCGGGAGCGGGGAGCTGTTTTTT | CASSIRRTSGSGELFF | TRBJ2-2 | many | TRBV19 | TRBD2
TGTGCCACCCCCCGATCCCGCAACCAGCCCCAGCATTTT | CATPRSRNQPQHF | TRBJ1-5 | many | TRBV6-1 | .
TGTGCCAGCAGCTTGGATCCAGGGGACCATTCACCCCTCCACTTT | CASSLDPGDHSPLHF | TRBJ1-6 | many | TRBV5-5 | .
TGTGCCTGGAGACCTCGACAGAACCGAGGAGATACGCAGTATTTT | CAWRPRQNRGDTQYF | TRBJ2-3 | many | TRBV30 | .
TGTGCCAGCAGCCCAGACAGGGCTGGAAACACCATATATTTT | CASSPDRAGNTIYF | TRBJ1-3 | many | TRBV11-2 | TRBD1
TGTGCCATCGGTAGGACTAGCGCTTCCTACGAGCAGTACTTC | CAIGRTSASYEQYF | TRBJ2-7 | many | TRBV10-3 | TRBD2
TGTGCCAGCAGCTTGGCTGTTAAGGCGATCCACCTTTATGGCTACACCTTC | CASSLAVKAIHLYGYTF | TRBJ1-2 | many | TRBV5-6 | .
TGTGCCAGCAGCTTAGAGGGACAGCCTTTTAACTCTGGAAACACCATATATTTT | CASSLEGQPFNSGNTIYF | TRBJ1-3 | many | TRBV7-6 | TRBD1
TGCAGTGCTAGAGAACAAGGGACCGACTATGGCTACACCTTC | CSAREQGTDYGYTF | TRBJ1-2 | many | TRBV20-1 | .
TGCAGTGCTAGGGCTAGCGGGAGGGCCGGAACAGATACGCAGTATTTT | CSARASGRAGTDTQYF | TRBJ2-3 | many | TRBV20-1 | TRBD2
TGTGCCAGCAGTTTACCCCAGTACGAGCAGTACTTC | CASSLPQYEQYF | TRBJ2-7 | many | TRBV12-3/TRBV12-4 | .
TGTGCCAGCAGCCAAGGGGGGGCGGGAATCAATGAGCAGTTCTTC | CASSQGGAGINEQFF | TRBJ2-1 | . | TRBV3-1 | .
TGTGCCAGCAGCTTAGTCGGGAGCTCCTATAATTCACCCCTCCACTTT | CASSLVGSSYNSPLHF | TRBJ1-6 | many | TRBV7-9 | .
TGTGCCAGCAGTGAATTGATCAGATTAGGCGATGAGCAGTTCTTC | CASSELIRLGDEQFF | TRBJ2-1 | many | TRBV2 | .
TGTGCCACCAGTGAAGGGGGGGGCTTTGGCTACACCTTC | CATSEGGGFGYTF | TRBJ1-2 | many | TRBV24-1 | .
TGTGCCACCAAAGGGACTAGCGGCCACGAGCAGTACTTC | CATKGTSGHEQYF | TRBJ2-7 | many | TRBV6-1 | TRBD2
TGTGCCAGCAGTTTTGACCGAAGAAGCACAGATACGCAGTATTTT | CASSFDRRSTDTQYF | TRBJ2-3 | . | TRBV28 | .
TGTGCCAGCAGTTTGAATACACAGGGGGGAACGGATGAGCAGTTCTTC | CASSLNTQGGTDEQFF | TRBJ2-1 | few | TRBV27 | TRBD1
TGTGCCAGCATGGGACTAGCGGGCTACGAGCAGTACTTC | CASMGLAGYEQYF | TRBJ2-7 | many | TRBV6-1 | TRBD2
TGTGCCTGGCGAGCGGCGACAGGGGCTCGTCCTAGTCCACCCCTCCACTTT | CAWRAATGARPSPPLHF | TRBJ1-6 | . | TRBV30 | TRBD1
TGTGCCAGCAGCTTTATGTCAAGCTCTGGAAACACCATATATTTT | CASSFMSSSGNTIYF | TRBJ1-3 | many | TRBV11-2 | .
TGCGCCAGCAGCGTGCGGGACAGGGGAAATTCACCCCTCCACTTT | CASSVRDRGNSPLHF | TRBJ1-6 | many | TRBV5-1 | TRBD1
TGCAGTGCTGACGTCAGCGGGAGGTACAATGAGCAGTTCTTC | CSADVSGRYNEQFF | TRBJ2-1 | many | TRBV20-1 | TRBD2
TGTGCCAGCAGCGCGGACCCCTCTACGGGCAATGAGCAGTTCTTC | CASSADPSTGNEQFF | TRBJ2-1 | . | TRBV7-3 | .
TGCAGTGCTAGAGACCAACGCCGGGCCAGCGACTATGGCTACACCTTC | CSARDQRRASDYGYTF | TRBJ1-2 | many | TRBV20-1 | .
TGCAGTGTCGATGGCAGGGAAGCTAACTATGGCCACACCTTC | CSVDGREANYGHTF | TRBJ1-2 | . | TRBV20-1 | .
TGCGCCAGCAGCTCCACGTCCGTGGCTGACATTCAGTACTTC | CASSSTSVADIQYF | TRBJ2-4 | . | TRBV5-1 | .
TGCGCCAGCAGCCAGGGACTAGCGGAGACGGATACGCAGTATTTT | CASSQGLAETDTQYF | TRBJ2-3 | many | TRBV4-1 | TRBD2
TGTGCCAGCAGTGAGCGGGGGCTCGACTATGGCTACACCTTC | CASSERGLDYGYTF | TRBJ1-2 | many | TRBV2 | .
TGCAGTGGCGAAACCCCAGGGTCCTTT | CSGETPGSF | TRBJ1-1 | . | TRBV20-1 | .
TGCAGTGCTAGAGTTTGGGACACCAACACTGAAGCTTTCTTT | CSARVWDTNTEAFF | TRBJ1-1 | few | TRBV20-1 | .
TGTGCCACCGGGACAGCCTATAATTCACCCCTCCACTTT | CATGTAYNSPLHF | TRBJ1-6 | many | TRBV15 | TRBD1
TGTGCCAGCAGCCAAGACCAGAGCTATGGCTACACCTTC | CASSQDQSYGYTF | TRBJ1-2 | many | TRBV14 | .
TGCAGCGTCCGACAGGGATCCTACAATGAGCAGTTCTTC | CSVRQGSYNEQFF | TRBJ2-1 | many | TRBV29-1 | TRBD1
TGTGCCAGCAGTTTAAAAGGGGGTCTCGGATCTAACTATGGCTACACCTTC | CASSLKGGLGSNYGYTF | TRBJ1-2 | many | TRBV27 | .
TGTGCCAGCAGCTTAGAACGGCTCAGACGGGAGACCCAGTACTTC | CASSLERLRRETQYF | TRBJ2-5 | many | TRBV7-8 | .
TGTGCCAGCAGGGGGACAGCTAACTATGGCTACACCTTC | CASRGTANYGYTF | TRBJ1-2 | many | TRBV9 | TRBD1
TGCAGTGCTTTGGACAGCGGGGAGTCAAGCGGCTACACCTTC | CSALDSGESSGYTF | TRBJ1-2 | many | TRBV20-1 | .
TGCGCCAGCAGCTTGTGGCAGGGCGGAAACACTGAAGCTTTCTTT | CASSLWQGGNTEAFF | TRBJ1-1 | . | TRBV5-1 | .
TGTGCCAGCAGTTTGTCCACAGCGGGTGAGCAGTTCTTC | CASSLSTAGEQFF | TRBJ2-1 | many | TRBV27 | .
TGTGCCAGCAGCCAAGATGGGGTTACAGCCTTC | CASSQDGVTAF | TRBJ1-2 | many | TRBV4-2 | .
TGTGCCATCAGTGAGAGCGGGAGGTCCTCCTACGAGCAGTACTTC | CAISESGRSSYEQYF | TRBJ2-7 | many | TRBV10-3 | TRBD2
TGTGCCTGGAGTCCGACTATCCCCTCCTACAATGAGCAGTTCTTC | CAWSPTIPSYNEQFF | TRBJ2-1 | few | TRBV30 | .
TGTGCCAGCAGCCAAGATACGGCTGCCAGCTCCTACGAGCAGTACTTC | CASSQDTAASSYEQYF | TRBJ2-7 | few | TRBV3-1 | .
TGTGCCAGCAGCCCAACAGGTTACGAGCAGTACTTC | CASSPTGYEQYF | TRBJ2-7 | many | TRBV7-2 | .
TGCGCCAGCTCCGAGGACAGGGGGCGTCGGACCGGGGAGCTGTTTTTT | CASSEDRGRRTGELFF | TRBJ2-2 | many | TRBV10-1 | TRBD1
TGTGCCAGCAGCCTTCCCCGAGGAGGGGGCAGCCAGCCCCAGCATTTT | CASSLPRGGGSQPQHF | TRBJ1-5 | . | TRBV6-1 | TRBD1